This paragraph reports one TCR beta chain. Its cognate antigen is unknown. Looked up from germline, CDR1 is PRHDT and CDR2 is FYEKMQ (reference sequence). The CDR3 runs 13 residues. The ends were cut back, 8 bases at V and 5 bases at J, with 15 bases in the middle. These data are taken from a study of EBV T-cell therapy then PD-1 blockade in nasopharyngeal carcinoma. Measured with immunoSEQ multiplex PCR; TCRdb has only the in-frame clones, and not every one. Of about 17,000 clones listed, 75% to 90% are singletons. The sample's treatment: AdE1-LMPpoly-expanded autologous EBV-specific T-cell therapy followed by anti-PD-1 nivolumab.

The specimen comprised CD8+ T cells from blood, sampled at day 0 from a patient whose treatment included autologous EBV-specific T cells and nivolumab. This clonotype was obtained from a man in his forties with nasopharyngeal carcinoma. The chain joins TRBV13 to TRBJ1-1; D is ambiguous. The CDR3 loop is CASPPKGRTEAFF. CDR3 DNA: TGTGCCAGCCCTCCAAAAGGGAGAACTGAAGCTTTCTTT. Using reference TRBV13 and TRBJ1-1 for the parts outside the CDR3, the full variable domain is AAGVIQSPRHLIKEKRETATLKCYPIPRHDTVYWYQQGPGQDPQFLISFYEKMQSDKGSIPDRFSAQQFSDYHSELNMSSLELGDSALYFCASPPKGRTEAFFGQGTRLTVV.